The next 19 T cell receptor beta chains were all read from a single sample in a study of T cells in Graves' hyperthyroidism and ophthalmopathy. It was RNA transcripts that yielded the amplified TCR beta CDR3 regions. HTBI primers were used for first-round RT-PCR of the TCR CDR3. TCRdb analysed the multiplex PCR reads with MiXCR anew, one entry per CDR3 protein. Of approximately 400,000 distinct CDR3 sequences listed, 15% to 18% are singletons. The sequenced sample consisted of blood. The origin of the receptors is a woman aged 18 to 35 with Graves' hyperthyroidism that later progressed to Graves' ophthalmopathy.

This clonotype was seen many times. This sequence joins TRBV27 and TRBJ2-3; no definite D call. This CDR3 spans 15 amino acids. Trimming pared 4 bases from V and 2 bases from J, leaving 13 bases between. CDR1 is MNHEY and CDR2 is SMNVEV in the germline V gene (reference sequence). In DNA form, the CDR3 reads TGTGCCAGCAGTTCAGACGACCTCCACACAGATACGCAGTATTTT. Protein product: CASSSDDLHTDTQYF.

This clonotype occurred many times. The chain couples TRBV12-3 or TRBV12-4 to TRBJ2-2, with D possibly TRBD1 on 6 matching bases. This CDR3 comprises 15 residues. V was cut by 7 bases and J by 0 bases, with 12 bases left in between. CDR3 loop: CASNFRGSNTGELFF. For the CDR3, the DNA is TGTGCCAGCAACTTCAGGGGATCGAACACCGGGGAGCTGTTTTTT.

This clonotype occurred many times. The chain's CDR3 is CSASRLAGGSGAYNEQFF. The CDR3 coding sequence is TGCAGTGCTAGCCGACTAGCGGGAGGGAGTGGCGCCTACAATGAGCAGTTCTTC. The J gene is TRBJ2-1, the V gene TRBV20-1, with TRBD2 matching 14 bases. Germline V gene data show CDR1 as DFQATT and CDR2 as SNEGSKA (reference sequence). Losses at the gene ends were 3 bases for V and 2 bases for J; bases not matched to a gene: 9. The CDR3 is 18 residues long.

This clonotype was picked up a small number of times. The chain employs TRBV12-3 or TRBV12-4 and TRBJ2-1; D call uncertain. The CDR3 loop spans 12 amino acids. The V and J ends lost 3 bases and 9 bases respectively, with 9 bases between them. The CDR3 region is CASSFNNFEQFF. CDR3 nucleotides: TGTGCCAGCAGTTTTAACAATTTTGAGCAGTTCTTC.

This clonotype has ten or more counts. The gene calls are TRBV12-3 or TRBV12-4 and TRBJ1-6; D is unclear. The length of the CDR3 is 15 residues. V was trimmed by 8 bases and J by 7 bases, leaving 18 bases between them. The CDR3 DNA reads TGTGCCAGCTCATATGGGGTTAATAGGAATTCACCCCTCCACTTT. It is translated as CASSYGVNRNSPLHF.

This clonotype was found many times. This sequence joins TRBV5-8 and TRBJ1-5; D is undetermined. The CDR3 consists of 13 residues. Trimming left V 1 base short and J 10 bases short, with 12 bases between. Germline-derived CDR1 and CDR2 are SGHTS and YDEGEE. The CDR3 DNA sequence: TGTGCCAGCAGCTTGTCCCCGTCGCGACCCCAGCATTTT. This translates into CASSLSPSRPQHF.

This clonotype was detected ten times or more. The CDR3 loop is CASSLPGGDYEQYF. The CDR3 DNA sequence: TGTGCCAGCAGCTTACCAGGGGGCGATTACGAGCAGTACTTC. The chain carries TRBV11-2 and TRBJ2-7, with TRBD1 matching over 8 bases. V lost 2 bases and J lost 4; bases outside the gene matches: 4. The CDR3 length is 14 residues. Germline-derived CDR1 and CDR2 are SGHAT and FQNNGV. The variable domain in full, completed from reference TRBV11-2 and TRBJ2-7, reads EAGVAQSPRYKIIEKRQSVAFWCNPISGHATLYWYQQILGQGPKLLIQFQNNGVVDDSQLPKDRFSAERLKGVDSTLKIQPAKLEDSAVYLCASSLPGGDYEQYFGPGTRLTVT.

This clonotype was detected many times. V and J are TRBV7-2 and TRBJ2-5; weak D call: TRBD1 (6 bases). The ends were cut back, 3 bases at V and 2 bases at J, with 16 bases in the middle. CDR3 length: 16 residues. From germline, CDR1 is SGHTA and CDR2 FQGNSA. The chain's CDR3 is CASSFRGLTLQETQYF. The CDR3 DNA reads TGTGCCAGCAGCTTCAGGGGATTGACTTTACAAGAGACCCAGTACTTC.

In its sample, this clonotype was seen a few times. The chain joins TRBV7-3 to TRBJ2-1; the match to TRBD2 covers 12 bases. The CDR3 runs to 15 residues. CDR1 SGHTA and CDR2 FQGTGA come from the germline V gene. Trimming cost V 6 bases and J 12 bases; bases outside gene matches: 12. In nucleotides, the CDR3 is TGTGCCAGCAGTTTATCCGGGACTAGCGGGCTGGGGCAGTTCTTC. Its protein product is CASSLSGTSGLGQFF.

This clonotype was counted ten times or more. The rearrangement links TRBV7-9 to TRBJ1-1; TRBD1 aligns across 8 bases. CDR1 and CDR2 (germline): SEHNR, FQNEAQ (reference sequence). The V gene end was trimmed by 6 bases and the J gene end by 8 bases; junction bases not matched to a gene: 14. CDR3 length equals 15 residues. For the CDR3, the DNA is TGTGCCAGCAGTCCGACAGGGGCCATTGTTTCCGAAGCTTTCTTT. Translation gives CASSPTGAIVSEAFF.

This clonotype was counted ten times or more. This rearrangement joins TRBV4-2 to TRBJ2-7; D unclear. CDR1 and CDR2 from the germline V gene are LGHNA and YNFKEQ. V lost 0 bases to trimming and J lost 3 bases, with 9 bases between them. This CDR3 comprises 14 residues. In nucleotides, the CDR3 is TGTGCCAGCAGCCAAGATTCGGGCCGCTACGAGCAGTACTTC. This sequence encodes CASSQDSGRYEQYF.

The chain links TRBV25-1 to TRBJ1-6; 8 positions match TRBD1. The germline V gene encodes CDR1 MGHDK and CDR2 SYGVNS. V gave up 4 bases and J gave up 5 bases; unmatched junction bases: 10. The CDR3 has 17 residues. This CDR3 is CASSGTAWTGNNSPLHF. The DNA for the CDR3 is TGTGCCAGCAGTGGAACAGCTTGGACAGGGAATAATTCACCCCTCCACTTT.

The chain employs TRBV6-2 or TRBV6-3 and TRBJ1-5; D is unresolved. Looked up from germline, CDR1 is MNHEY and CDR2 is SVGEGT. The CDR3 is made up of 13 amino acids. V gave up 6 bases and J gave up 0 bases, with 6 bases separating them. The CDR3 DNA reads as TGTGCCAGCAGACTCATTAGCAATCAGCCCCAGCATTTT. The encoded protein is CASRLISNQPQHF.

Regarding this clonotype: Compared with germline, one end of the junction differs, possibly owing to a read error. The rearrangement uses TRBV13 and TRBJ2-1, with unresolved D. Germline CDR1 PRHDT, CDR2 FYEKMQ (reference sequence). The CDR3 is made up of 14 amino acids. DNA for the CDR3: TGCGCCAGCAGCCAAGAACGACCGAACAATGAGCAGTTCTTC. Translating it yields CASSQERPNNEQFF.

This rearrangement joins TRBV10-3 to TRBJ2-1, with 7 bases matching TRBD2. The germline V gene encodes CDR1 ENHRY and CDR2 SYGVKD. The length of the CDR3 is 14 residues. J lost 9 bases, V lost 2 bases, and 7 bases had no gene match. CDR3: CAISEATSASEQFF. CDR3 DNA: TGTGCCATCAGTGAGGCCACTAGCGCTAGTGAGCAGTTCTTC.

With respect to this clonotype: A much larger clone is a single base away; this may be a read error. This chain connects TRBV27 to TRBJ2-1; 13 nucleotides match TRBD2. Germline trimming cut 3 bases from V and 6 bases from J; bases unmatched to any gene: 2. The CDR3 runs to 15 residues. Germline V gives CDR1 MNHEY, CDR2 SMNVEV (reference sequence). The CDR3 region is CASSFTSGRANEQFF. CDR3 sequence (DNA): TGTGCCAGCAGTTTCACTAGCGGGAGGGCCAATGAGCAGTTCTTC.

This sequence joins TRBV7-2 and TRBJ1-2; D ambiguous. This CDR3 comprises 14 residues. CDR1 SGHTA and CDR2 FQGNSA come from the germline V gene. Deletions cut 3 bases from V and 8 bases from J, with 16 bases between. The CDR3 DNA is TGTGCCAGCAGCTTTGGAGAGGAGCCGGGCGGCTACACCTTC. Translation gives CASSFGEEPGGYTF.

This clonotype was seen ten or more times. V is TRBV3-1 and J is TRBJ2-7, with no clear D. The CDR3 spans 12 residues. Trimming stripped 4 bases from V and 5 bases from J, with 9 bases between. Germline lookup yields CDR1 LGHDT and CDR2 YNNKEL (reference sequence). The CDR3 spells CASSLDLNEQYF. The CDR3 DNA is TGTGCCAGCAGCCTTGACTTGAACGAGCAGTACTTC.

In this sample, this clonotype turned up many times. V and J are TRBV5-1 and TRBJ1-2, with 12 bases fitting TRBD1. Germline V gene lookup returns CDR1 SGHRS and CDR2 YFSETQ. The CDR3 consists of 16 residues. V lost 1 base to trimming and J lost 3 bases; unmatched junction nucleotides: 4. This chain's CDR3 is CASSLSGQGAYYGYTF. CDR3 bases: TGCGCCAGCAGCTTGTCGGGACAGGGGGCCTACTATGGCTACACCTTC.